This record concerns one TCR beta chain sequence. In this sample, this clonotype turned up a few times. Its antigen remains undetermined. Base qualities are not recorded, but no much larger clone differs from it by a single base. The CDR3 sequence holds 15 residues, the cysteine and phenylalanine included. Here the CDR3 DNA is all that survives: 45 bases in frame from base 1. The CDR1 and CDR2 encoded by the germline V gene (reference sequence) are SEHNR and FQNEAQ. Trimming accounts for 2 bases at V and 6 bases at J, while the number of junction bases matched to no gene is 6. The entry originates in a study of human T cells and chemical hapten exposure (TCRdb year 2021). Describing the broader study: For sensitization, 2% DPC in acetone was applied to an approximately 2 cm by approximately 2 cm area of upper inner arm skin. Weekly therapeutic DPC doses were additionally applied to the scalp of patients throughout the approximately 25-week study period. Patch testing was done on the upper back using Finn chambers containing 0.01% DPC, and results were scored after 6 days according to International Contact Dermatitis Research Group standards. Alopecia areata with under or over 50% scalp involvement, alopecia totalis and alopecia universalis were represented in the patient cohort, which was mostly female. Libraries were pooled for sequencing, and per-sample TCR yields varied mainly because of small differences in library volumes within the pool. The study tracked peripheral blood TCR repertoire changes in vivo during primary and secondary sensitization to the hapten diphenylcyclopropenone (DPC) in alopecia patients. Blood was sampled from patients pre-sensitization (week 0) and at 2, 6 and about 24 weeks after DPC sensitization. Approximately 28 alopecia patients gave blood for TCR sequencing at one to four time points (pre-sensitization, 2, 6 and 24 weeks). Points the paper makes about the study in general: Compared with pre-sensitization or healthy control sets, expanded TCRs formed significantly more large CDR3 similarity clusters, which is consistent with antigen-driven responses. DPC sensitization did not change the number of TCRs with a frequency above 1 in 1000, and there was no evidence of changes in global repertoire structure. All patients had alopecia, a presumed autoimmune disease, so their immune response might differ from that of healthy individuals. A positive correlation was found between the number of PT1 expanded TCRs and patch test score, with significance reached at thresholds 8, 16 and 32 but not 4. After repeated subsampling, the strength of the expansion versus patch-test correlation and the threshold at which it became significant changed.

Sample time point, as interpreted from the label and publication: patch test 3, about 24 weeks after DPC sensitization. In light of the paper, this sample's treatment or condition label describes: therapeutic diphenylcyclopropenone sensitization with weekly scalp DPC. Blood at each patch-test visit was drawn before the patch test was applied. Patients were eligible if aged 18 to 70, diagnosed with alopecia and judged suitable for DPC therapy, and pregnant patients were excluded. Total RNA was isolated from unfractionated whole blood collected in Tempus Blood RNA tubes. Preparation of the library involved RACE. Instrument used: NextSeq 500. During library preparation, unique molecular identifiers were attached to individual cDNA molecules so that TCRs could be counted quantitatively and reproducibly. For every blood RNA sample, sequencing covered both the TCR alpha and TCR beta chains. The paper's processing steps were these. A median of around 100,000 TCRs per sample was observed, with a range of 23,224 to 690,600. V, J and CDR3 annotation of the TCR reads was carried out using the Decombinator software suite. For PS versus PT1 abundance plots, all samples were subsampled to the same number of TCRs (28,000). TCRs were defined as expanded if absent before sensitization and observed at least eight times at the 2-week time point. TCRdb itself trimmed the public reads at Q25 with fastp, ran MiXCR and retained productive beta chains. Here each entry gathers all rows of one CDR3 protein and keeps the most common genes and DNA. The V and J calls follow TCRdb's processing rather than the paper's. The sample has tens of thousands of distinct CDR3 sequences on record, approximately 11% of them singletons. Under 4.5% of the sample comes from the top ten.

This receptor was identified in a woman aged 45-59 years with alopecia areata. Some clones in this sample may be carry-over from other donors' samples. The rearranged chain carries TRBV7-9 and TRBJ2-7; 11 central bases correspond to TRBD2. The sequences come from whole blood, collected in connection with sensitization to the hapten diphenylcyclopropenone (DPC). The nucleotide sequence reads TGTGCCAGCAGCTTAATAGCGGGAGGGCCGGTCGAGCAGTACTTC. This is translated as CASSLIAGGPVEQYF.